A single sample gave rise to the 32 T cell receptor beta chains below, sequenced in a study of blood T cells in healthy people across ages. The use of a sample-barcoded 5' primer and a J-beta primer mix characterized a second PCR of about 7 to 12 cycles. TCRdb analysed the 5' RACE reads with MiXCR anew, one entry per CDR3 protein. Among 580,000 or so distinct CDR3 sequences, roughly 48% were seen once, and the ten largest hold around 24%. The sequencing input was blood. The origin of the receptors is a man older than 75 in good health.

The chain couples TRBV6-2 or TRBV6-3 to TRBJ2-2; maybe TRBD2 (5 bases). Germline V gene sequence: CDR1 MNHEY, CDR2 SVGEGT. The CDR3 spans 15 residues. Trimming cost V 5 bases and J 2 bases, with 12 bases left between them. CDR3 DNA sequence: TGTGCCAGCAGTCCCCGGACTCTCAACACCGGGGAGCTGTTTTTT. It is translated as CASSPRTLNTGELFF.

The V call is TRBV7-2, the J call TRBJ1-1; D is undetermined. This CDR3 has 13 amino acids. Trimming pared 1 base from V and 6 bases from J, leaving 9 bases between. Germline-derived CDR1 and CDR2 are SGHTA and FQGNSA. In DNA form, the CDR3 reads TGTGCCAGCAGCTTAGTCGGGATTCCTGAAGCTTTCTTT. Encoded protein: CASSLVGIPEAFF.

This clonotype was seen only once. J is TRBJ2-3 and V is TRBV5-6; D remains unclear. Per germline, CDR1 SGHDT and CDR2 YYEEEE. The CDR3 is 15 residues long. V lost 3 bases, J lost 1 base, and 12 bases lay in between. This chain's CDR3 is CASSWGLHGTDTQYF. In nucleotides, the CDR3 is TGTGCCAGCAGCTGGGGTCTTCATGGCACAGATACGCAGTATTTT.

Here the CDR3 reads CSARTPSTEAFF. CDR3 bases: TGCAGTGCTAGAACCCCATCGACTGAAGCTTTCTTT. The gene calls are TRBV20-1 and TRBJ1-1, with D uncertain. The CDR3 length is 12 residues. Germline lookup yields CDR1 DFQATT and CDR2 SNEGSKA (reference sequence). Trimming removed 2 bases at V and 5 bases at J, with 9 bases between.

This clonotype has only a few counts. This chain connects TRBV29-1 to TRBJ2-7, with 7 bases that match TRBD1. V shed 4 bases and J 2 bases; nucleotides not matched to a gene: 5. CDR3 length: 13 residues. Germline V CDR1 and CDR2: SQVTM, ANQGSEA. The CDR3 sequence is CSVADRVTYEQYF. In nucleotides, the CDR3 is TGCAGCGTTGCCGACAGGGTGACCTACGAGCAGTACTTC.

The table lists this clonotype with a few counts. This chain links TRBV27 with TRBJ2-1; 9 nucleotides align to TRBD2. V dropped 4 bases and J dropped 3; count of bases not matched to a gene: 10. The V gene's germline CDR1 is MNHEY and CDR2 SMNVEV (reference sequence). The CDR3 is 17 residues long. CDR3 sequence (DNA): TGTGCCAGCAGTTCTAATAGCGGGGGATACCTCTACAATGAGCAGTTCTTC. It translates to CASSSNSGGYLYNEQFF.

On this clonotype: An end of the junction does not agree with germline; a read error may underlie this. The chain employs TRBV27 and TRBJ2-4, with D hard to call. The J call is doubtful: the DNA matches TRBJ2-7 better. The CDR3 is made up of 13 amino acids. The germline V gene encodes CDR1 MNHEY and CDR2 SMNVEV (reference sequence). The CDR3 DNA sequence: TGTGCCAGCAGTGTATCGACCTATAACGAGCAGTACTTC. This codes for CASSVSTYNEQYF.

The V and J genes are TRBV5-1 and TRBJ2-7; D uncertain. Trimming took 4 bases from V and 2 from J, leaving 13 bases between them. Per the germline V gene, CDR1 is SGHRS and CDR2 is YFSETQ. The CDR3 loop spans 14 amino acids. In nucleotides, the CDR3 is TGCGCCAGCAGCCCGAACGGCTTGACCTACGAGCAGTACTTC. Translated: CASSPNGLTYEQYF.

V gene TRBV29-1 combines with J gene TRBJ2-5; the D gene is possibly TRBD1 (5 bases). The CDR3 extends over 14 amino acids. Trimming stripped 6 bases from V and 11 bases from J, with 25 bases between. From germline, CDR1 is SQVTM and CDR2 ANQGSEA. CDR3 loop: CSVAATGSGNEQYF. The CDR3, as DNA: TGCAGCGTAGCAGCCACAGGATCAGGGAATGAGCAGTACTTC. Drawing the rest from reference TRBV29-1 and TRBJ2-5, the complete variable domain is SAVISQKPSRDICQRGTSLTIQCQVDSQVTMMFWYRQQPGQSLTLIATANQGSEATYESGFVIDKFPISRPNLTFSTLTVSNMSPEDSSIYLCSVAATGSGNEQYFGPGTRLLVL.

This clonotype has only a few counts. The V and J genes are TRBV20-1 and TRBJ2-7, with 9 bases that match TRBD2. Germline assignment: CDR1 DFQATT and CDR2 SNEGSKA (reference sequence). With V trimmed by 0 bases and J by 2 bases, 5 bases remained unmatched. The CDR3 sequence is 15 residues long. CDR3 bases: TGCAGTGCTAGAGATCCCCTAGCGGGGCCCTACGAGCAGTACTTC. Protein sequence: CSARDPLAGPYEQYF.

This clonotype was recorded many times. The chain employs TRBV7-2 and TRBJ2-7, with D perhaps matching TRBD1 or TRBD2 (5 bases each). Between the trimmed V and J ends, which lost 3 bases and 2 bases, there was a span of 11 bases. This CDR3 region has 14 residues. In germline, CDR1 is SGHTA, CDR2 FQGNSA. Written as DNA, the CDR3 is TGTGCCAGCAGCTTCGACCGGGGCCCCTACGAGCAGTACTTC. Its translation: CASSFDRGPYEQYF. The whole variable domain, filled in from reference TRBV7-2 and TRBJ2-7, reads GAGVSQSPSNKVTEKGKDVELRCDPISGHTALYWYRQSLGQGLEFLIYFQGNSAPDKSGLPSDRFSAERTGGSVSTLTIQRTQQEDSAVYLCASSFDRGPYEQYFGPGTRLTVT.

The CDR3 reads CATSGAFF. CDR3 DNA: TGTGCCACCAGTGGAGCTTTCTTT. V is TRBV24-1 and J is TRBJ1-1, with unresolved D. CDR3 length: 8 residues. The germline CDR1 and CDR2 sequences are KGHDR and SFDVKD. V gave up 5 bases and J gave up 10 bases, with 1 base separating them.

This clonotype was seen at least ten times. This chain joins TRBV9 and TRBJ1-2; 10 nucleotides agree with TRBD1. Germline loops: CDR1 SGDLS, CDR2 YYNGEE. This CDR3 spans 14 amino acids. V was clipped by 2 bases and J by 8 bases; unmatched bases: 6. The CDR3 DNA reads TGTGCCAGCAGCGTGGGGACAGGGGATTGCGGCTACACCTTC. This encodes CASSVGTGDCGYTF.

The chain carries TRBV28 and TRBJ2-3; D is tentatively TRBD1 or TRBD2 (5 bases each). V lost 7 bases and J 0 bases, leaving 14 bases between the germline ends. Germline V CDR1 and CDR2: MDHEN, SYDVKM. The CDR3 has 15 amino acids. The CDR3 loop is CASNRPGPSTDTQYF. CDR3 in DNA: TGTGCCAGCAACAGGCCGGGACCGAGCACAGATACGCAGTATTTT.

The table lists this clonotype with a few counts. This chain links TRBV29-1 with TRBJ1-1, with TRBD1 as a possible D gene (5 bases). The CDR3 sequence is 11 residues long. V was trimmed by 3 bases and J by 9 bases, leaving 11 bases between them. Germline V lookup: CDR1 SQVTM, CDR2 ANQGSEA. The CDR3 sequence: CSVDQGPKAFF. The CDR3 coding sequence is TGCAGCGTTGATCAGGGTCCCAAAGCTTTCTTT. The full variable domain, with the rest looked up from reference TRBV29-1 and TRBJ1-1, is SAVISQKPSRDICQRGTSLTIQCQVDSQVTMMFWYRQQPGQSLTLIATANQGSEATYESGFVIDKFPISRPNLTFSTLTVSNMSPEDSSIYLCSVDQGPKAFFGQGTRLTVV.

V and J are TRBV20-1 and TRBJ2-3, with D perhaps being TRBD1 or TRBD2 (5 bases each). This CDR3 spans 15 amino acids. The V gene lost 6 bases and the J gene lost 0 bases, with 16 bases spanning the gap. Germline V gives CDR1 DFQATT, CDR2 SNEGSKA (reference sequence). The CDR3 nucleotides read TGCAGTGCCCCTCGTCTGGGGACCAGCACAGATACGCAGTATTTT. Residues: CSAPRLGTSTDTQYF.

The chain recombines TRBV6-6 with TRBJ1-5, with D unclear. The CDR3 is made up of 14 amino acids. Per the germline V gene, CDR1 is MNHNY and CDR2 is SVGAGI (reference sequence). Trimming removed 5 bases at V and 6 bases at J, with 14 bases between. CDR3 sequence: CASSPGRAPQPQHF. The DNA of the CDR3 is TGTGCCAGCAGTCCAGGACGGGCCCCTCAGCCCCAGCATTTT.

This clonotype was observed a handful of times. V gene TRBV29-1 combines with J gene TRBJ2-5; 12 positions agree with TRBD1. V lost 1 base and J lost 5; bases outside the gene matches: 5. The germline CDR1 and CDR2 sequences are SQVTM and ANQGSEA. The CDR3 totals 15 residues. The CDR3 loop is CSVEGGTGGYETQYF. The CDR3 bases are TGCAGCGTTGAAGGCGGGACAGGGGGCTATGAGACCCAGTACTTC.

The V gene is TRBV9, the J gene TRBJ2-1; perhaps TRBD1 as D (6 bases). Looked up from germline, CDR1 is SGDLS and CDR2 is YYNGEE. V shed 3 bases and J shed 6 bases, with 13 bases lying between them. The CDR3 length is 14 residues. The CDR3 loop is CASSASGQINEQFF. CDR3 DNA sequence: TGTGCCAGCAGCGCTAGTGGACAGATCAATGAGCAGTTCTTC.

At least ten counts were recorded for this clonotype. This chain uses TRBV6-6 with TRBJ1-5, with 8 bases identical to TRBD1. Germline lookup yields CDR1 MNHNY and CDR2 SVGAGI (reference sequence). The CDR3 runs 16 residues. V lost 8 bases to trimming and J lost 1 base; unmatched junction nucleotides: 10. As DNA, the CDR3 is TGTGCCAGCGGGAAGACAGGGGAAGGAAGCAATCAGCCCCAGCATTTT. Residues: CASGKTGEGSNQPQHF.

The gene calls are TRBV7-2 and TRBJ1-1; no clear D gene. CDR1 and CDR2 from the germline V gene are SGHTA and FQGNSA. V was clipped by 5 bases and J by 0 bases, with 13 bases between them. The CDR3 loop spans 15 amino acids. The CDR3 reads CASSKLADMNTEAFF. The CDR3 DNA sequence: TGTGCCAGCAGCAAACTGGCAGACATGAACACTGAAGCTTTCTTT. Drawing the rest from reference TRBV7-2 and TRBJ1-1, the complete variable domain is GAGVSQSPSNKVTEKGKDVELRCDPISGHTALYWYRQSLGQGLEFLIYFQGNSAPDKSGLPSDRFSAERTGGSVSTLTIQRTQQEDSAVYLCASSKLADMNTEAFFGQGTRLTVV.

This clonotype was found once. The chain combines TRBV3-1 with TRBJ2-5; maybe TRBD1 (6 bases). TRBJ2-7 explains the end of the DNA better; the J call may be wrong. Germline V gene lookup returns CDR1 LGHDT and CDR2 YNNKEL (reference sequence). There are 14 residues in the CDR3. The CDR3 region has the DNA TGTGCCAGCAGCGAACCGGGACATTACCACGAGCAGTACTTC. Its protein is CASSEPGHYHEQYF.

This clonotype has just one count. The chain is built from TRBV12-3 or TRBV12-4 and TRBJ2-3; D might be TRBD2 (7 bases). The CDR3 contains 15 residues. V shed 3 bases and J shed 5 bases, with 15 bases lying between them. The CDR3 protein is CASSFWAGAQDTQYF. In DNA, the CDR3 is TGTGCCAGCAGTTTTTGGGCGGGGGCCCAAGATACGCAGTATTTT.

This chain joins TRBV27 and TRBJ1-6; no clear D gene. Germline assignment: CDR1 MNHEY and CDR2 SMNVEV (reference sequence). V lost 3 bases and J lost 9, with 9 bases in between. The CDR3 has 13 residues. The CDR3 loop reads CASSLYKGSPLHF. The CDR3, as DNA: TGTGCCAGCAGTTTGTACAAGGGTTCACCCCTCCACTTT.

With regard to this clonotype: A read error may explain this, as a much larger clone is one base away. The chain links TRBV6-5 to TRBJ2-1; 13 nucleotides line up with TRBD2. This CDR3 has 17 amino acids. V dropped 4 bases and J dropped 6; count of bases not matched to a gene: 9. Germline assignment: CDR1 MNHEY and CDR2 SVGAGI. The CDR3: CASSSSGLAGACNEQFF. For the CDR3, the DNA is TGTGCCAGCAGTTCCAGTGGACTAGCGGGGGCCTGCAATGAGCAGTTCTTC.

Points on this clonotype: The junction and the germline gene differ at one end; a read error may be behind it. The CDR3 region is CASSLGEWDYRLETQYF. For the CDR3, the DNA is TGCGCCAGCAGTTTGGGCGAATGGGACTACCGGCTGGAGACCCAGTACTTC. V usage is TRBV5-1 and J usage is TRBJ2-5, with 7 bases fitting TRBD2. The germline V gene encodes CDR1 SGHRS and CDR2 YFSETQ. The CDR3 runs to 17 residues.

The rearrangement uses TRBV27 and TRBJ2-3, with 16 bases matching TRBD2. The CDR3 runs 16 residues. Germline trimming cut 4 bases from V and 10 bases from J; bases unmatched to any gene: 8. Germline CDR1 reads MNHEY; CDR2 reads SMNVEV (reference sequence). In DNA, the CDR3 is TGTGCCAGCAGTTCGGGACTAGCGGGAGGGCCTGATGCGCAGTATTTT. As protein: CASSSGLAGGPDAQYF.

This rearrangement joins TRBV5-1 to TRBJ1-1; 9 nucleotides match TRBD1. Germline CDR1 SGHRS, CDR2 YFSETQ. The J segment lost 4 bases and the V segment lost 3 bases, leaving 10 bases of the junction unmatched. The CDR3 totals 16 residues. The DNA for the CDR3 is TGCGCCAGCAGCTCTCCGGGACAGGGTGTTGGCACTGAAGCTTTCTTT. Translating it yields CASSSPGQGVGTEAFF.

About this clonotype itself: The final CDR3 position lacks the conserved phenylalanine or tryptophan, pointing to a likely read error. This chain uses TRBV10-3 with TRBJ2-7; D is unresolved. Germline loops: CDR1 ENHRY, CDR2 SYGVKD. The CDR3 sequence is 12 residues long. Deletions cut 3 bases from V and 2 bases from J, with 5 bases between. In DNA form, the CDR3 reads TGTGCCATCAGTGACACAACCTACGAGCAGTACTTA. Amino acid sequence: CAISDTTYEQYL.

The table lists this clonotype with a few counts. The genes are TRBV3-1 and TRBJ2-5; D perhaps matches TRBD2 (7 bases). Germline CDR1 and CDR2: LGHDT and YNNKEL (reference sequence). This CDR3 has 14 amino acids. Trimming shortened V by 0 bases and J by 11 bases, and 16 bases separated the two germline ends. The CDR3 DNA is TGTGCCAGCAGCCAAGATTCGGGGGGCCGGGAGCAGTACTTC. Protein: CASSQDSGGREQYF.

V and J are TRBV4-3 and TRBJ2-3, with D possibly called TRBD1 or TRBD2 (5 bases each). Trimming pared 4 bases from V and 4 bases from J, leaving 18 bases between. The CDR3 extends over 16 amino acids. Germline values: CDR1 LGHNA, CDR2 YSLEER. The CDR3 loop is CASSRQGTRGSDTQYF. CDR3 coding DNA: TGCGCCAGCAGCCGTCAAGGGACCCGAGGATCAGATACGCAGTATTTT.

The rearrangement uses TRBV29-1 and TRBJ2-1; D unclear. CDR3 size: 10 residues. V lost 6 bases and J 7 bases, leaving 7 bases between the germline ends. The germline CDR1 and CDR2 sequences are SQVTM and ANQGSEA. Here the CDR3 DNA reads TGCAGCGTATGGATTAATGAGCAGTTCTTC. The encoded protein is CSVWINEQFF.